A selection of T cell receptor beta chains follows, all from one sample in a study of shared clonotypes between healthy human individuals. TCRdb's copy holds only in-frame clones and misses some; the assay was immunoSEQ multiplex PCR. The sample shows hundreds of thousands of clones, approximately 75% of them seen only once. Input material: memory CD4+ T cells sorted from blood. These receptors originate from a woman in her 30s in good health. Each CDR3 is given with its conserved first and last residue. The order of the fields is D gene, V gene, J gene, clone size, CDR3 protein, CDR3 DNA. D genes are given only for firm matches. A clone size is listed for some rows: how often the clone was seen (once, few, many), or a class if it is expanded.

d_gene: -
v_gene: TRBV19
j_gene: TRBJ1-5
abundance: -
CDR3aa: CASSIRGPNQPQHF
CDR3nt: TGTGCCAGTAGTATCCGGGGGCCCAATCAGCCCCAGCATTTT

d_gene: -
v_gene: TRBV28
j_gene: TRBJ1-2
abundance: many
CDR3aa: CASSAPGTIYGYTF
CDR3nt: TGTGCCAGCAGCGCTCCCGGGACGATCTATGGCTACACCTTC

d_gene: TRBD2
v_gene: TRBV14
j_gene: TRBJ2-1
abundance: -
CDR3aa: CASSQEGRQRGGNEQFF
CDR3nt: TGTGCCAGCAGCCAAGAAGGGCGCCAGCGGGGGGGGAATGAGCAGTTCTTC

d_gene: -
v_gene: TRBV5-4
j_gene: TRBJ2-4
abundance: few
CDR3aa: CASSLAQGGDIQYF
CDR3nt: TGTGCCAGCAGCTTGGCGCAGGGGGGGGACATTCAGTACTTC

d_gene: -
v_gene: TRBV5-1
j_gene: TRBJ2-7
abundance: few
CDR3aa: CASSLESGYEQYF
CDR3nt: TGCGCCAGCAGCTTGGAGTCGGGTTACGAGCAGTACTTC

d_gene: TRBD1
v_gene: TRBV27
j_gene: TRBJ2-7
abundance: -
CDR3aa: CASSLTRTGLVNEQYF
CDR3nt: TGTGCCAGCAGTTTAACCCGGACAGGGCTGGTGAACGAGCAGTACTTC

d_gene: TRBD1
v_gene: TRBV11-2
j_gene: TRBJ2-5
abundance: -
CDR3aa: CASSSRTGGQETQYF
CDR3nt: TGTGCCAGCAGCTCCCGGACAGGGGGGCAAGAGACCCAGTACTTC

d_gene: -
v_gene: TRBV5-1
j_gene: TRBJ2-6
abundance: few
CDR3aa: CASSLGEKAGANVLTF
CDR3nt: TGCGCCAGCAGCTTGGGGGAGAAAGCTGGGGCCAACGTCCTGACTTTC

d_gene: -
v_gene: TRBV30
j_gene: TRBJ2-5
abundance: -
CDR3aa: CAWSPRRGRPETQYF
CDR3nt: TGTGCCTGGTCCCCTAGGCGGGGGCGACCAGAGACCCAGTACTTC

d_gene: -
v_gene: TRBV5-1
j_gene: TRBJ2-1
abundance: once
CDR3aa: CASSSSSSEYNEQFF
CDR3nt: TGCGCCAGCAGCTCGTCGTCGAGCGAATACAATGAGCAGTTCTTC

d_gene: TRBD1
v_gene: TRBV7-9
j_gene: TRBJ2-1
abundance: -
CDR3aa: CASSSGEGAGYNEQFF
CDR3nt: TGTGCCAGCAGCTCTGGTGAGGGGGCAGGCTACAATGAGCAGTTCTTC

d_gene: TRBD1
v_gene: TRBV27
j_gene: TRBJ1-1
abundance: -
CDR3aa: CASSHRGKAFF
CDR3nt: TGTGCCAGCAGTCACAGGGGTAAGGCTTTCTTT

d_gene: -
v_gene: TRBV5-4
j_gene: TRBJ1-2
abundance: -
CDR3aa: CASSSPGRNNYGYTF
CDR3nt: TGTGCCAGCAGCTCTCCGGGACGGAATAACTATGGCTACACCTTC

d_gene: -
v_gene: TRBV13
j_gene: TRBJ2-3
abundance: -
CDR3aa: CASSERGGHPSTDTQYF
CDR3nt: TGTGCCAGCAGCGAGAGGGGGGGACACCCTTCCACAGATACGCAGTATTTT

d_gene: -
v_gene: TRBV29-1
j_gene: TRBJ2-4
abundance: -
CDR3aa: CSVGGGGGAKNIQYF
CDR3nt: TGCAGCGTTGGGGGAGGAGGGGGCGCCAAAAACATTCAGTACTTC

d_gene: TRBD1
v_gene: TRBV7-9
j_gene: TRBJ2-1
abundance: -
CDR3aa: CASSSRQGSYNEQFF
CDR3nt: TGTGCCAGCAGCTCCCGACAGGGATCCTACAATGAGCAGTTCTTC

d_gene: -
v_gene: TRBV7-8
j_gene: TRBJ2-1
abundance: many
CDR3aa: CASSLAFDNEQFF
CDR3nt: TGTGCCAGCAGCTTAGCGTTCGACAATGAGCAGTTCTTC

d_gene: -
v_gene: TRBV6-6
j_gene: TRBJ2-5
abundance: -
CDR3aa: CASSPRTVLETQYF
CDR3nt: TGTGCCAGCAGCCCCCGGACAGTGCTGGAGACCCAGTACTTC

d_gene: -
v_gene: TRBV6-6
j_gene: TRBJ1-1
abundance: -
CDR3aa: CASSQTTGGNTEAFF
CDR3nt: TGTGCCAGCAGTCAAACGACAGGTGGGAACACTGAAGCTTTCTTT

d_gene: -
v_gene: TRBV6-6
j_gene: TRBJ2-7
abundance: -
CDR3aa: CASSYLGGAYEQYF
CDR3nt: TGTGCCAGCAGTTACCTTGGAGGGGCCTACGAGCAGTACTTC

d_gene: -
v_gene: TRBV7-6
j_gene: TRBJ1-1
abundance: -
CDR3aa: CASSRGLSNTEAFF
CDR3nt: TGTGCCAGCAGTAGAGGGTTGTCGAACACTGAAGCTTTCTTT

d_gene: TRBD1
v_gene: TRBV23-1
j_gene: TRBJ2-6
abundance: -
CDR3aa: CASSQSGTGLPGANVLTF
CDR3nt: TGCGCCAGCAGTCAATCAGGGACAGGGCTACCTGGGGCCAACGTCCTGACTTTC

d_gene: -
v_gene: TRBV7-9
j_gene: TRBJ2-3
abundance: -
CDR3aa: CASSLLGGGTDTQYF
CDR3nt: TGTGCCAGCAGCTTACTGGGTGGAGGCACAGATACGCAGTATTTT

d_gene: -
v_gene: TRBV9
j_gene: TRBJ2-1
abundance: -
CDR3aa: CASSSLVTHEQFF
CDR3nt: TGTGCCAGCAGTTCGCTAGTGACCCATGAGCAGTTCTTC

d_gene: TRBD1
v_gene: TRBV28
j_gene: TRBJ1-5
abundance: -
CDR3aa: CASSRTGGQGNQPQHF
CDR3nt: TGTGCCAGCAGTAGGACAGGGGGACAAGGCAATCAGCCCCAGCATTTT

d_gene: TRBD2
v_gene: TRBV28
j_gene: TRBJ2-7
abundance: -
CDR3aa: CASTPGSTSGRGEQYF
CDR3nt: TGTGCCAGCACCCCAGGGAGTACTAGCGGGCGGGGCGAGCAGTACTTC

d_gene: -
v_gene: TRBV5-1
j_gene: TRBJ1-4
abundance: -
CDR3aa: CASSYSGSTNEKLFF
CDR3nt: TGCGCCAGCAGCTACTCAGGGAGTACTAATGAAAAACTGTTTTTT

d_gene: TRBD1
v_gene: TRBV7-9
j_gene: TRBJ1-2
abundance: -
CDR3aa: CASSLAEGARQF
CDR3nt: TGTGCCAGCAGCTTAGCCGAGGGGGCGCGCCAATTC

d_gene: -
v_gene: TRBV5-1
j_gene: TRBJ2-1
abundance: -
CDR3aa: CASRRLASYNEQFF
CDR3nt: TGCGCCAGCAGACGTCTGGCATCCTACAATGAGCAGTTCTTC

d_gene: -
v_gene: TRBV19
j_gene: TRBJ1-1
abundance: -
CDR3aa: CASISGRARVDTEAFF
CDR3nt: TGTGCCAGTATATCAGGAAGGGCGCGGGTTGACACTGAAGCTTTCTTT

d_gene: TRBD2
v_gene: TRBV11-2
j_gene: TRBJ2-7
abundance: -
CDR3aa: CASTHSGRASRAYEQYF
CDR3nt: TGTGCCAGTACTCATAGCGGGAGGGCCTCTCGCGCCTACGAGCAGTACTTC

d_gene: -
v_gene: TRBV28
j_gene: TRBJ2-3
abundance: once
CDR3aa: CAGAQGYADTDTQYF
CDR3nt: TGTGCCGGCGCGCAGGGCTACGCGGACACAGATACGCAGTATTTT

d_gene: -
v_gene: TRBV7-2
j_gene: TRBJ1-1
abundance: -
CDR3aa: CASSLAPGGGNTEAFF
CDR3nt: TGTGCCAGCAGCCTCGCCCCTGGTGGAGGAAACACTGAAGCTTTCTTT

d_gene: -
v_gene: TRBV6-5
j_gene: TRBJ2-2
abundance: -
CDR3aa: CASSYSSNTGELFF
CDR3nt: TGTGCCAGCAGTTACTCGTCGAACACCGGGGAGCTGTTTTTT

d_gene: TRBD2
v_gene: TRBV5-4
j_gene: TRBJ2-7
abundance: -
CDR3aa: CASSSGLAGVNEQYF
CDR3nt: TGTGCCAGCAGCTCGGGACTAGCGGGAGTGAACGAGCAGTACTTC

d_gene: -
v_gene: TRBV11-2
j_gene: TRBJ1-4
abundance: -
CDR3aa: CASSLVGEKLFF
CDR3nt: TGTGCCAGCAGCTTAGTGGGGGAAAAACTGTTTTTT

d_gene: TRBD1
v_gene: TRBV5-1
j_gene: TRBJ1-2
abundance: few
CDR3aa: CASSFYRGGNYGYTF
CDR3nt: TGCGCCAGCAGCTTTTACAGGGGAGGTAACTATGGCTACACCTTC

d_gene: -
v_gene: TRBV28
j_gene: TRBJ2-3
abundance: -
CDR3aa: CASSTTTGGPLAGLTDTQYF
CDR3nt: TGTGCCAGCAGTACTACGACAGGGGGACCTTTAGCGGGGCTCACAGATACGCAGTATTTT

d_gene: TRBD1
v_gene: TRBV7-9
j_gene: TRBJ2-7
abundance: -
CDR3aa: CASSPMGTGGYEQYF
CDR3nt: TGTGCCAGCAGCCCTATGGGGACAGGGGGCTACGAGCAGTACTTC

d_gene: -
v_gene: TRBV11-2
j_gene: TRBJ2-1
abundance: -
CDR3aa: CASVGVSYNEQFF
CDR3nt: TGTGCCAGTGTCGGGGTGTCCTACAATGAGCAGTTCTTC

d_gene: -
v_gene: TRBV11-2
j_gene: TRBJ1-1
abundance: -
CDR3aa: CASSPGTVEAFF
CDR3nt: TGTGCCAGCAGCCCAGGGACGGTTGAAGCTTTCTTT

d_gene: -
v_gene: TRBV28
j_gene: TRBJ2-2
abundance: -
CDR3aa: CASRPYGAGTGELFF
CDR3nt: TGTGCCAGCAGACCCTACGGAGCCGGAACCGGGGAGCTGTTTTTT

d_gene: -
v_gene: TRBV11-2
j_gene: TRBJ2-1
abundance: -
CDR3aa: CASSPQFGGGLVNEQFF
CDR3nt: TGTGCCAGCAGCCCCCAGTTTGGGGGAGGATTGGTCAATGAGCAGTTCTTC